Shown below are 25 T cell receptor beta chains from a single sample sequenced in a study of post-analysis software for immune sequencing data. Findings and caveats of the study: When patients were compared with controls, roughly five TRBV segments were more frequent, TRBV5-6, TRBV5-1 and TRBV20-1 among them.

No antigen has been assigned to these receptors. Prepared libraries of TCR beta cDNA carried unique molecular identifiers. TCRdb processed the PCR reads anew with MiXCR; each CDR3 protein has one entry. The data show 750,000 to 950,000 distinct CDR3 sequences, approximately 50% seen once. Sequenced: blood. The receptors derive from a girl aged 5-17 years with multiple sclerosis.

This clonotype was detected a few times. This chain connects TRBV18 to TRBJ2-7; 10 positions match TRBD1. Losses at the gene ends were 1 base for V and 2 bases for J; bases not matched to a gene: 5. The CDR3 covers 16 residues. Per germline, CDR1 KGHSH and CDR2 LQKENI. The CDR3 protein is CASSPRSGTGAYEQYF. CDR3 sequence (DNA): TGTGCCAGCTCACCACGGAGCGGGACAGGGGCCTACGAGCAGTACTTC.

This chain joins TRBV27 and TRBJ2-7; 11 positions agree with TRBD2. The J call may be incorrect, as the DNA end agrees better with TRBJ2-5. In germline, CDR1 is MNHEY, CDR2 SMNVEV (reference sequence). The CDR3 is made up of 18 amino acids. The CDR3 loop is CASLPARLTGTSGETQYF. CDR3 bases: TGTGCCAGCCTGCCCGCTAGACTGACCGGGACTAGCGGAGAGACCCAGTACTTC.

The chain combines TRBV6-1 with TRBJ1-5; perhaps TRBD1 as D (5 bases). CDR1 and CDR2 from the germline V gene are MNHNS and SASEGT. The CDR3 extends over 14 amino acids. V dropped 4 bases and J dropped 3 bases, with 10 bases sitting between them. The CDR3 loop is CASSAGAANQPQHF. The CDR3 nucleotides are TGTGCCAGCAGTGCCGGGGCAGCCAATCAGCCCCAGCATTTT.

V is TRBV10-2 and J is TRBJ2-5; D gene unclear. CDR1 is WSHSY and CDR2 is SAAADI in the germline V gene. This CDR3 is 16 amino acids long. The germline V and J ends were trimmed by 0 bases and 0 bases, with 11 bases remaining between them. In DNA, the CDR3 is TGCGCCAGCAGTGAGTCGACGGTGGGCGACCAAGAGACCCAGTACTTC. Its translation: CASSESTVGDQETQYF.

The rearrangement joins TRBV6-2 or TRBV6-3 to TRBJ2-1; 7 bases are shared with TRBD2. CDR1 is MNHEY, CDR2 SVGEGT, per germline. V was pared by 5 bases and J by 0 bases, with 4 bases of the junction left unmatched. This CDR3 spans 15 amino acids. The CDR3 nucleotides read TGTGCCAGCAGTCCGAGCGGGATCTCCTACAATGAGCAGTTCTTC. Protein sequence: CASSPSGISYNEQFF.

The rearrangement links TRBV7-3 to TRBJ2-5; D may correspond to TRBD1 or TRBD2 (6 bases each). The CDR3 spans 15 residues. The germline V gene encodes CDR1 SGHTA and CDR2 FQGTGA. The ends were cut back, 2 bases at V and 10 bases at J, with 20 bases in the middle. CDR3 loop: CASSLVAAVRGDQYF. The CDR3 DNA is TGTGCCAGCAGCTTAGTGGCCGCTGTGAGGGGGGACCAGTACTTC.

V usage is TRBV6-1 and J usage is TRBJ2-1, with a tentative D call TRBD2 (6 bases). The CDR3 spans 13 residues. Germline assignment: CDR1 MNHNS and CDR2 SASEGT. Trimming took 2 bases from V and 9 from J, leaving 11 bases between them. This chain's CDR3 is CASSETGDGEQFF. CDR3 coding DNA: TGTGCCAGCAGTGAAACGGGAGACGGTGAGCAGTTCTTC.

CDR3: CASGLNPSEEQYF. Written as DNA, the CDR3 is TGTGCTAGTGGTTTGAACCCCTCAGAGGAGCAGTACTTC. J is TRBJ2-5 and V is TRBV12-5; D is ambiguous. The CDR3 is made up of 13 amino acids. The V end lost 2 bases, the J end lost 11 bases, and 15 bases lay between the germline ends. Germline V gives CDR1 LGHNT, CDR2 FRNRAP.

The chain has TRBV28 and TRBJ2-5; 7 bases agree with TRBD1. The CDR3 is 14 residues long. With V trimmed by 5 bases and J by 13 bases, 16 bases remained unmatched. CDR1 MDHEN and CDR2 SYDVKM come from the germline V gene. CDR3 region: CASSLGQSEAERYF. The CDR3 DNA follows: TGTGCCAGCAGTCTGGGACAGTCCGAAGCCGAGCGGTACTTC.

The chain recombines TRBV20-1 with TRBJ2-3, with D possibly TRBD2 on 6 matching bases. The germline V and J ends were trimmed by 1 base and 2 bases, with 10 bases remaining between them. The CDR3 loop spans 14 amino acids. Germline values: CDR1 DFQATT, CDR2 SNEGSKA (reference sequence). The CDR3 DNA is TGCAGTGCTAGAGGTAGCGGCGTCACAGATACGCAGTATTTT. Amino acid sequence: CSARGSGVTDTQYF.

A few counts support this clonotype. V and J are TRBV6-5 and TRBJ1-4, with 9 bases lining up with TRBD1. V gave up 5 bases and J gave up 8 bases; unmatched junction bases: 6. The CDR3 contains 14 residues. Germline V gives CDR1 MNHEY, CDR2 SVGAGI. CDR3 coding DNA: TGTGCCAGCAGTACAGGGGGCATCTGGGAAAAACTGTTTTTT. Translation gives CASSTGGIWEKLFF.

J is TRBJ2-4 and V is TRBV12-5; D may be TRBD1 or TRBD2 (5 bases each). Matching the DNA end better, TRBJ2-7 makes the J call doubtful. In germline, CDR1 is LGHNT, CDR2 FRNRAP. This CDR3 region has 14 residues. The CDR3 nucleotides read TGTGCTAGTGGTTTGGTACGGGACGGGTACGAGCAGTACTTC. Translation: CASGLVRDGYEQYF.

This chain links TRBV7-2 with TRBJ1-2; maybe TRBD1 (5 bases). With 5 bases removed from V and 5 bases from J, the gap between germline ends came to 12 bases. The CDR3 spans 13 residues. The germline gives CDR1 SGHTA, CDR2 FQGNSA. CDR3 residues: CASSPGRQYGYTF. CDR3 bases: TGTGCCAGCAGCCCCGGAAGACAGTATGGCTACACCTTC.

CDR3 loop: CSARRRPGQPYEQYF. DNA of the CDR3: TGCAGTGCTAGACGTCGGCCAGGTCAGCCCTACGAGCAGTACTTC. J is TRBJ2-4 and V is TRBV20-1; no definite D call. With the DNA end fitting TRBJ2-7 better, the J assignment may be wrong. From germline, CDR1 is DFQATT and CDR2 SNEGSKA (reference sequence). The CDR3 extends over 15 amino acids.

The rearrangement joins TRBV29-1 to TRBJ2-7, with 10 bases lining up with TRBD2. Germline CDR1 reads SQVTM; CDR2 reads ANQGSEA. CDR3 size: 13 residues. The ends lost 4 bases at V and 5 bases at J; junction bases unmatched: 5. The CDR3 bases are TGCAGCGTTGGGGGACTAGCGTTCAACGAGCAGTACTTC. Amino acid sequence: CSVGGLAFNEQYF.

This clonotype was recorded a few times. The V gene is TRBV27, the J gene TRBJ2-5; tentatively, D is TRBD1 (6 bases). V was shortened by 3 bases and J by 5 bases, with 13 bases between the two germline ends. This CDR3 contains 14 residues. Germline V gives CDR1 MNHEY, CDR2 SMNVEV (reference sequence). CDR3 coding DNA: TGTGCCAGCAGTTTCTGGGGGCGCCGGGAGACCCAGTACTTC. The encoded protein is CASSFWGRRETQYF.

This CDR3 is CASSLGQPVGYTF. In nucleotides, the CDR3 is TGTGCCAGCAGCTTAGGACAGCCGGTTGGCTACACCTTC. The chain uses TRBV7-2 and TRBJ1-2; possibly TRBD1 for D (5 bases). The germline gives CDR1 SGHTA, CDR2 FQGNSA. CDR3 length: 13 amino acids. V lost 1 base and J lost 7, with 10 bases in between.

This clonotype has just one count. The rearrangement joins TRBV7-8 to TRBJ1-4; no clear D. Trimming shortened V by 4 bases and J by 13 bases, and 16 bases separated the two germline ends. CDR3 length equals 13 residues. Germline assignment: CDR1 SGHVS and CDR2 FQNEAQ. The DNA for the CDR3 is TGTGCCAGCAGCTCGATTCGAGAGGGATTACTGTTTTTT. Translating it yields CASSSIREGLLFF. The whole variable domain, filled in from reference TRBV7-8 and TRBJ1-4, reads GAGVSQSPRYKVAKRGQDVALRCDPISGHVSLFWYQQALGQGPEFLTYFQNEAQLDKSGLPSDRFFAERPEGSVSTLKIQRTQQEDSAVYLCASSSIREGLLFFGSGTQLSVL.

This clonotype has a handful of counts. V and J are TRBV5-6 and TRBJ2-5; 8 positions agree with TRBD1. Germline CDR1 is SGHDT and CDR2 is YYEEEE. V dropped 2 bases and J dropped 1; count of bases not matched to a gene: 7. This CDR3 region has 16 residues. The CDR3 DNA sequence: TGTGCCAGCAGCTTTGTACAGGGGGATTTCCAAGAGACCCAGTACTTC. This translates into CASSFVQGDFQETQYF.

V gene TRBV15 combines with J gene TRBJ2-7; 9 bases agree with TRBD2. The germline V gene encodes CDR1 LNHNV and CDR2 YYDKDF (reference sequence). The ends lost 3 bases at V and 0 bases at J; junction bases unmatched: 9. The CDR3 loop spans 17 amino acids. The CDR3 DNA sequence: TGTGCCACCAGCAGGGCCTGGGATAGCGGGAGCTCCTACGAGCAGTACTTC. This encodes CATSRAWDSGSSYEQYF.

V and J are TRBV11-2 and TRBJ1-1; 7 positions agree with TRBD1. Per germline, CDR1 SGHAT and CDR2 FQNNGV. The CDR3 runs 16 residues. Unmatched junction bases numbered 7, after V lost 3 bases and J lost 0 bases. CDR3 sequence: CASSFQGGGMNTEAFF. In DNA form, the CDR3 reads TGTGCCAGCAGCTTTCAGGGGGGGGGCATGAACACTGAAGCTTTCTTT.

The chain is built from TRBV11-3 and TRBJ2-1, with TRBD2 identical over 8 bases. This CDR3 has 15 residues. Germline V lookup: CDR1 SGHNT, CDR2 YENEEA. With V trimmed by 0 bases and J by 9 bases, 7 bases remained unmatched. Written as DNA, the CDR3 is TGTGCCAGCAGCTTAGAGGCCGGGAGGGCGGGTGAGCAGTTCTTC. Its protein product is CASSLEAGRAGEQFF.

This chain uses TRBV7-2 with TRBJ1-2, with 7 bases identical to TRBD1. The V gene's germline CDR1 is SGHTA and CDR2 FQGNSA. There are 16 residues in the CDR3. V lost 5 bases, J lost 5 bases, and 14 bases stayed unmatched. The CDR3 DNA follows: TGTGCCAGCAGCAACCCCGTCATCAGGGGGGGTTATGGCTACACCTTC. It encodes CASSNPVIRGGYGYTF.

The chain's CDR3 is CASSTLGGLYEQYF. In DNA, the CDR3 is TGTGCCAGCAGCACCCTGGGGGGCCTTTACGAGCAGTACTTC. The chain links TRBV9 to TRBJ2-7; D tentatively reads TRBD1 or TRBD2 (6 bases each). Per the germline V gene, CDR1 is SGDLS and CDR2 is YYNGEE. Trimming took 4 bases from V and 4 from J, leaving 15 bases between them. CDR3 length equals 14 residues.

The CDR3 reads CASSRGMKETQYF. In nucleotides, the CDR3 is TGTGCCAGCAGCCGGGGGATGAAGGAGACCCAGTACTTC. The chain combines TRBV7-9 with TRBJ2-5; weak D call: TRBD2 (6 bases). Trimming removed 5 bases from V and 5 bases from J, with 12 bases in between. This CDR3 comprises 13 residues. Germline V CDR1 and CDR2: SEHNR, FQNEAQ (reference sequence).